A single sample is the source of the 26 T cell receptor beta chains below, sequenced in a study of blood T cell repertoires in COVID-19. Generated by immunoSEQ multiplex PCR, the TCRdb table keeps only in-frame clones and is missing some. The sample includes 400,000 to 500,000 clones, 70% to 90% of them seen just once. Input material: peripheral blood. Source of these receptors: a woman in her twenties or thirties with active or convalescent COVID-19.

The rearrangement links TRBV5-1 to TRBJ2-5; 10 bases align to TRBD2. CDR3 length equals 16 residues. Per germline, CDR1 SGHRS and CDR2 YFSETQ. The V and J ends lost 0 bases and 5 bases, in that order; junction bases with no gene match: 7. The CDR3 DNA is TGCGCCAGCAGCTTGGCCGCTAGCGGGGGCGTTGAGACCCAGTACTTC. It encodes CASSLAASGGVETQYF.

The V call is TRBV19, the J call TRBJ1-2, with 8 bases aligning to TRBD1. There are 12 residues in the CDR3. J gave up 4 bases and V 9 bases, and 4 bases lay outside the gene matches. Looked up from germline, CDR1 is LNHDA and CDR2 is SQIVND (reference sequence). CDR3 protein: CASADRAYGYTF. The CDR3 DNA reads as TGTGCCAGCGCGGACAGGGCCTATGGCTACACCTTC.

The J gene is TRBJ2-3, the V gene TRBV4-1, with TRBD2 identical over 7 bases. The V and J ends lost 1 base and 2 bases, in that order; junction bases with no gene match: 3. In germline, CDR1 is MGHRA, CDR2 YSYEKL. The CDR3 runs 15 residues. For the CDR3, the DNA is TGCGCCAGCAGCCAAGTTCGGGGGGTCACAGATACGCAGTATTTT. It encodes CASSQVRGVTDTQYF.

The chain links TRBV5-1 to TRBJ2-3, with D possibly being TRBD2 (6 bases). The germline gives CDR1 SGHRS, CDR2 YFSETQ. The CDR3 has 14 amino acids. Trimming removed 1 base from V and 4 bases from J, with 10 bases in between. CDR3: CASSLHGTSDTQYF. The DNA of the CDR3 is TGCGCCAGCAGCTTGCACGGGACTTCAGATACGCAGTATTTT.

The chain uses TRBV18 and TRBJ1-4; the D is unclear. The CDR3 runs 15 residues. Germline CDR1 KGHSH, CDR2 LQKENI. With 0 bases removed from V and 4 bases from J, the gap between germline ends came to 9 bases. The CDR3 here is CASSPPSAGNEKLFF. The DNA of the CDR3 is TGTGCCAGCTCACCACCGTCAGCGGGTAATGAAAAACTGTTTTTT.

This rearrangement joins TRBV28 to TRBJ1-2; D is possibly TRBD1 (5 bases). V lost 2 bases and J 4 bases, leaving 14 bases between the germline ends. Germline V lookup: CDR1 MDHEN, CDR2 SYDVKM. This CDR3 region has 15 residues. The CDR3 region has the DNA TGTGCCAGCAGTTTAGGCCAGGGTCGATTCTATGGCTACACCTTC. This codes for CASSLGQGRFYGYTF.

This sequence joins TRBV30 and TRBJ1-2; D remains unclear. Trimming stripped 1 base from V and 4 bases from J, with 10 bases between. The CDR3 spans 13 residues. Germline CDR1 and CDR2: GTSNPN and SVGIG (reference sequence). CDR3 bases: TGTGCCTGGAGTGGGGGAGTTGCCTATGGCTACACCTTC. Amino acid sequence: CAWSGGVAYGYTF.

This clone was seen just once. The chain recombines TRBV12-3 or TRBV12-4 with TRBJ2-3; D remains unclear. The CDR3 is made up of 13 amino acids. The V end lost 6 bases, the J end lost 2 bases, and 9 bases lay between the germline ends. The CDR3 DNA is TGTGCCAGCAGCCTTCTCTTCACAGATACGCAGTATTTT. This encodes CASSLLFTDTQYF.

V gene TRBV12-3 or TRBV12-4 combines with J gene TRBJ1-2; perhaps TRBD1 as D (5 bases). This CDR3 spans 12 amino acids. The V end lost 7 bases, the J end lost 4 bases, and 10 bases lay between the germline ends. The DNA for the CDR3 is TGTGCCAGCAATGTGGGGGGCTATGGCTACACCTTC. Protein product: CASNVGGYGYTF.

The V and J genes are TRBV5-1 and TRBJ1-1; 12 positions agree with TRBD1. Losses at the gene ends were 7 bases for V and 4 bases for J; bases not matched to a gene: 17. The CDR3 extends over 18 amino acids. Germline-derived CDR1 and CDR2 are SGHRS and YFSETQ. CDR3 residues: CASSPRMGQGAGSTEAFF. CDR3 nucleotides: TGCGCCAGCTCTCCGAGGATGGGACAGGGGGCTGGTTCCACTGAAGCTTTCTTT. The full variable domain, rest sourced from reference TRBV5-1 and TRBJ1-1, is KAGVTQTPRYLIKTRGQQVTLSCSPISGHRSVSWYQQTPGQGLQFLFEYFSETQRNKGNFPGRFSGRQFSNSRSEMNVSTLELGDSALYLCASSPRMGQGAGSTEAFFGQGTRLTVV.

CDR3 DNA sequence: TGCAGCGTCCGGGGGGGGCAACCCCATGAAGCTTTCTTT. It specifies CSVRGGQPHEAFF. The gene calls are TRBV29-1 and TRBJ1-1; TRBD1 is a possible D gene (6 bases). Germline loops: CDR1 SQVTM, CDR2 ANQGSEA. V was trimmed by 6 bases and J by 7 bases, leaving 18 bases between them. The length of the CDR3 is 13 residues.

The CDR3 DNA is TGTGCCAGCAGCCAAGATACTAGCAGTCTGTTCTTC. As protein: CASSQDTSSLFF. The gene calls are TRBV3-1 (or the pseudogene TRBV3-2) and TRBJ2-1; weak D call: TRBD2 (6 bases). Between the trimmed V and J ends, which lost 0 bases and 15 bases, there was a span of 12 bases. This CDR3 is built from 12 residues. Germline V gives CDR1 LGHDT, CDR2 YNNKEL (reference sequence).

This chain links TRBV9 with TRBJ2-1; 9 positions agree with TRBD2. The CDR3 consists of 15 residues. Losses at the gene ends were 4 bases for V and 9 bases for J; bases not matched to a gene: 11. The germline V gene encodes CDR1 SGDLS and CDR2 YYNGEE. DNA for the CDR3: TGTGCCAGCAGCCCAACGGGACTAGCTGTCGGTGAGCAGTTCTTC. The encoded protein is CASSPTGLAVGEQFF.

Note on this clone: At one end the junction does not follow the germline gene, possibly because of a read error. J is TRBJ1-6 and V is TRBV6-6; no clear D. This CDR3 is 15 amino acids long. Per the germline V gene, CDR1 is MNHNY and CDR2 is SVGAGI (reference sequence). In nucleotides, the CDR3 is TGTGCCAGCAATTACGGGCAGGAGGAAAATTCACCCCTCCACTTT. Translated: CASNYGQEENSPLHF.

The V and J genes are TRBV29-1 and TRBJ1-1; a weak D match, TRBD1 (6 bases). CDR1 is SQVTM, CDR2 ANQGSEA, per germline. The ends were cut back, 7 bases at V and 8 bases at J, with 17 bases in the middle. The CDR3 extends over 12 amino acids. In DNA, the CDR3 is TGCAGCGCCTTGGACAGCCGTCCAGAAGCTTTCTTT. Translated, it gives CSALDSRPEAFF.

The chain links TRBV10-1 to TRBJ2-1, with TRBD2 identical over 7 bases. Germline V gene sequence: CDR1 WNHNN, CDR2 SYGVQD (reference sequence). V lost 6 bases and J lost 8; bases outside the gene matches: 16. The CDR3 totals 16 residues. The CDR3 DNA follows: TGCGCCAGCAGCCCACTTCAAAACGGGAGGCGCGATGAGCAGTTCTTC. It is translated as CASSPLQNGRRDEQFF.

The V call is TRBV4-1, the J call TRBJ1-5; D unclear. The V gene's germline CDR1 is MGHRA and CDR2 YSYEKL. The CDR3 is 15 residues long. Trimming stripped 3 bases from V and 3 bases from J, with 12 bases between. CDR3 in amino acids: CASSQSTEVNQPQHF. The DNA of the CDR3 is TGCGCCAGCAGCCAGTCGACCGAGGTCAATCAGCCCCAGCATTTT.

The gene calls are TRBV19 and TRBJ2-1; 10 positions match TRBD1. J lost 5 bases, V lost 7 bases, and 11 bases had no gene match. This CDR3 has 16 residues. Per the germline V gene, CDR1 is LNHDA and CDR2 is SQIVND (reference sequence). This CDR3 reads CASTPSPGQGDNEQFF. In DNA, the CDR3 is TGTGCCAGTACCCCTTCCCCCGGACAGGGGGACAATGAGCAGTTCTTC.

The V gene is TRBV11-2, the J gene TRBJ1-3; tentatively, D is TRBD1 (6 bases). CDR1 and CDR2 (germline): SGHAT, FQNNGV. The CDR3 runs to 13 residues. V shed 4 bases and J shed 8 bases, with 12 bases lying between them. CDR3 in amino acids: CASSSQGFDTIYF. DNA for the CDR3: TGTGCCAGCAGCTCACAGGGCTTTGACACCATATATTTT.

The chain combines TRBV29-1 with TRBJ1-1; TRBD1 might be the D (6 bases). Looked up from germline, CDR1 is SQVTM and CDR2 is ANQGSEA. The V and J ends lost 7 bases and 2 bases respectively, with 17 bases between them. The CDR3 is 14 amino acids. The CDR3 nucleotides are TGCAGCGGGCTGGGGGCGGTTGAAAACACTGAAGCTTTCTTT. Translation: CSGLGAVENTEAFF. The entire variable domain, with the rest obtained from reference TRBV29-1 and TRBJ1-1, is as follows: SAVISQKPSRDICQRGTSLTIQCQVDSQVTMMFWYRQQPGQSLTLIATANQGSEATYESGFVIDKFPISRPNLTFSTLTVSNMSPEDSSIYLCSGLGAVENTEAFFGQGTRLTVV.

Points on this clone: Mismatch with germline at one junction end may stem from a read error. The chain uses TRBV5-4 and TRBJ2-1; 10 nucleotides align to TRBD1. The germline gives CDR1 SGHNT, CDR2 YYREEE (reference sequence). The CDR3 is 15 amino acids. The CDR3 region is CASSRQGASYSEQFF. The CDR3 DNA reads TGTGCCAGCAGCCGACAGGGGGCCAGCTACAGTGAGCAGTTCTTC.

This rearrangement joins TRBV3-1 (or the pseudogene TRBV3-2) to TRBJ2-7; possibly TRBD1 for D (5 bases). The CDR3 sequence is 14 residues long. Germline CDR1 reads LGHDT; CDR2 reads YNNKEL (reference sequence). V lost 0 bases and J lost 5, with 11 bases in between. The CDR3 sequence: CASSQDQGKDEQYF. CDR3 in DNA: TGTGCCAGCAGCCAAGATCAGGGCAAGGACGAGCAGTACTTC.

V usage is TRBV27 and J usage is TRBJ1-2; the D is unclear. Trimming cost V 3 bases and J 5 bases, with 10 bases left between them. The CDR3 covers 13 residues. Germline lookup yields CDR1 MNHEY and CDR2 SMNVEV (reference sequence). The CDR3 DNA is TGTGCCAGCAGTTTTACGCGAGGTTATGGCTACACCTTC. Its translation: CASSFTRGYGYTF.

The rearrangement uses TRBV6-1 and TRBJ2-2, with D unresolved. This CDR3 is built from 16 residues. Trimming left V 1 base short and J 0 bases short, with 9 bases between. The germline gives CDR1 MNHNS, CDR2 SASEGT. This chain's CDR3 is CASSEVRNANTGELFF. CDR3 sequence (DNA): TGTGCCAGCAGTGAAGTGAGGAATGCGAACACCGGGGAGCTGTTTTTT.

J is TRBJ2-1 and V is TRBV15; 10 nucleotides align to TRBD2. The CDR3 contains 21 residues. The germline V gene encodes CDR1 LNHNV and CDR2 YYDKDF (reference sequence). V shed 5 bases, J shed 2 bases, and the junction held 21 bases outside the gene matches. CDR3: CATSGPPYRVSSGSAYNEQFF. CDR3 sequence (DNA): TGTGCCACCAGCGGGCCCCCTTACAGGGTGTCTAGCGGGAGTGCCTACAATGAGCAGTTCTTC.

The chain carries TRBV6-5 and TRBJ1-1; 7 bases are a match to TRBD1. V lost 4 bases and J lost 3; bases outside the gene matches: 8. This CDR3 contains 15 residues. CDR1 is MNHEY, CDR2 SVGAGI, per germline. The CDR3: CASSSLTGIDTEAFF. The DNA of the CDR3 is TGTGCCAGCAGTTCCCTGACAGGGATCGACACTGAAGCTTTCTTT.